This T cell receptor (beta chain) was recorded in a study of shared clonotypes between healthy human individuals. The CDR3 spans 14 residues. Germline-derived CDR1 and CDR2 are SNHLY and FYNNEI. V was pared by 4 bases and J by 1 base, with 11 bases between. Here immunoSEQ multiplex PCR was the method, and the copy in TCRdb shows in-frame clones only, minus some. Of 2 million to 2.5 million clones listed, more than 90% are singletons. The sequencing input was naive CD4+ T cells sorted from blood. As to subset: CD45RA+ positively selected. The TCR sequence derives from a man aged 18-30 years in good health. The chain joins TRBV2 to TRBJ2-7; a possible D gene is TRBD1 (7 bases). The CDR3 region has the DNA TGTGCCAGCAGTGGCAGGGGGGAATCCTACGAGCAGTACTTC. Protein product: CASSGRGESYEQYF.